The clone carrying this TCR beta chain was seen a few times. Its cognate antigen is unknown. These data are taken from a study of T cell repertoires in cytomegalovirus infection. Background on the study: Indications of both CMV infection and matching HLA type were provided by public TCR beta signatures.

This CDR3 has 16 residues. Per the germline V gene, CDR1 is KGHSH and CDR2 is LQKENI. After removal of 8 bases from V and 2 bases from J, the junction contained 9 bases not matched to a gene. Study-level points and caveats: Dominant in the ex vivo response were TCR beta clonotypes restricted by HLA-C and specific for CMV. The study identified carriers of CMV plus the relevant HLA from cumulative public TCR beta family frequency.

Via MiXCR, TCRdb re-called the reads, giving one row per CDR3 protein. The table records around 490,000 distinct CDR3 sequences, around a quarter of them present only once. Sequenced input: PBMCs. The genes are TRBV18 and TRBJ2-6; 7 nucleotides align to TRBD1. The clonotype was recovered from a human donor in good health (CMV status not recorded). Some clones in this sample may be carry-over from other donors' samples. The CDR3 DNA sequence: TGTGCCAGCCCTCCCGGCGACAGGGCTGGGGCCAACGTCCTGACTTTC. Protein product: CASPPGDRAGANVLTF.